The source of this T cell receptor beta chain is a study of blood T cell repertoires in COVID-19. Study in general: The origin of the acute and convalescent COVID-19 samples was the United States, Italy and Spain. From T cells, B-cell-depleted T cells, or PBMCs came the material, which was cDNA or gDNA.

The CDR3 runs 13 residues. V lost 10 bases and J 1 base, leaving 13 bases between the germline ends. CDR1 is SNHLY and CDR2 is FYNNEI in the germline V gene. The count of this clone is one. Study processing details: Counts of nucleated cells, estimated from reference gene primer amplification, were obtained. Sequencing used immunoSEQ multiplex PCR; TCRdb keeps in-frame clones, though not all of them. The V and J calls and clone size come from that table; D and trimming were worked out from the DNA. The sample records around 69,000 clones, 80% to 90% being singletons. Specimen: peripheral blood. J is TRBJ2-5 and V is TRBV2; D possibly corresponds to TRBD2 (6 bases). The source of this sequence is a woman in her 70s with acute or convalescent COVID-19. CDR3 protein: CANLGRGQETQYF. The DNA of the CDR3 is TGTGCCAATCTTGGGCGGGGCCAAGAGACCCAGTACTTC.